This T cell receptor (beta chain) stems from a study of shared clonotypes between healthy human individuals. Authors' data handling: Junction-only sequences without quality scores came from ImmunoSEQ, so filtering differed. The method was immunoSEQ multiplex PCR; TCRdb's version includes in-frame clones alone and lacks a portion of them. The V and J calls and clone size come from that table; D and trimming were worked out from the DNA. The sample holds about 1 million clones, about 80% seen once. Germline CDR1 reads GTSNPN; CDR2 reads SVGIG (reference sequence). The CDR3 spans 14 residues. V shed 5 bases and J shed 7 bases, with 20 bases lying between them.

V gene TRBV30 combines with J gene TRBJ1-2; D is uncertain. Sequenced sample: memory CD4+ T cells sorted from blood. As for subset: CD45RA-negative fraction. This TCR was sampled from a man younger than 35 in good health. CDR3 DNA: TGTGCCTGGTCCCCCAGGTCCTCGGGTGGTGGCTACACCTTC. Translating it yields CAWSPRSSGGGYTF.